This TCR beta chain was obtained from a study of CD8 T cells in Susac syndrome. General study points: It was acknowledged in the study that the number of individuals who were included in its TCR sequencing and HLA analysis was relatively small.

This CDR3 comprises 15 residues. Germline lookup yields CDR1 SEHNR and CDR2 FQNEAQ (reference sequence). Trimming took 8 bases from V and 2 from J, leaving 16 bases between them. With random hexamers, reverse transcription was performed on roughly 0.45 to 1 ug of RNA. Amplification of TCR beta CDR3 used immunoSEQ multiplex PCR across 54 Vbeta and 13 Jbeta. TCRdb ran MiXCR on the immunoSEQ multiplex PCR reads and lists one entry per CDR3 protein. The sample comprises about 200,000 distinct CDR3 sequences, about 95% of which are singletons, and 0.093% rests with the top ten. A note on this clonotype: The antigen remains unidentified.

Each multiple sclerosis control was a treatment-naive patient with relapsing-remitting disease that was either stable or active. TEMRA cells were FACS-enriched, unlike CD8+ and CD4+ T cells, which were negatively isolated. The receptor's source is a human donor with multiple sclerosis. This chain joins TRBV7-9 and TRBJ2-1; D uncertain. Material: CD4+ T cells from PBMCs. As DNA, the CDR3 is TGTGCCAGCCGCTCCTGGGGTAACCCCTACAATGAGCAGTTCTTC. Translation gives CASRSWGNPYNEQFF.